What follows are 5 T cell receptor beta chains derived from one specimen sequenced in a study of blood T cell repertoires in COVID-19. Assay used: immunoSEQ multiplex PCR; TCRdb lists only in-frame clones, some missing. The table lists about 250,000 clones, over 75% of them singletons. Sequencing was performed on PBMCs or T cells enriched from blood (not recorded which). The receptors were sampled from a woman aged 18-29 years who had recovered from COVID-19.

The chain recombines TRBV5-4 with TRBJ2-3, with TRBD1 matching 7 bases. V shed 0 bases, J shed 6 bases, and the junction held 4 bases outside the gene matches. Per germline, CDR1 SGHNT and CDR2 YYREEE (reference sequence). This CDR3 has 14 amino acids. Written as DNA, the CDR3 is TGTGCCAGCAGCTTGGGAGGGGGCAAGGATACGCAGTATTTT. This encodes CASSLGGGKDTQYF.

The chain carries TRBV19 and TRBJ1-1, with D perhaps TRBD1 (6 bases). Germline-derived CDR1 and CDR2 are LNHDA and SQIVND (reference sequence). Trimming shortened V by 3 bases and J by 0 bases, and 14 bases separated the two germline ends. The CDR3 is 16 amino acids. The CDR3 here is CASSIDVGTLNTEAFF. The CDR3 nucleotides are TGTGCCAGTAGTATTGATGTCGGGACACTGAACACTGAAGCTTTCTTT.

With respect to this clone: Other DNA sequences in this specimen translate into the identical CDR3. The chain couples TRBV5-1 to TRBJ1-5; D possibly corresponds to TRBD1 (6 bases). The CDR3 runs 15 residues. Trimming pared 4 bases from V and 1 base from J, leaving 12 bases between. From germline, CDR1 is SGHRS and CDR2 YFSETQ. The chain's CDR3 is CASSLGGGSNQPQHF. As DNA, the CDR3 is TGCGCCAGCAGCCTCGGGGGGGGCAGCAATCAGCCCCAGCATTTT.

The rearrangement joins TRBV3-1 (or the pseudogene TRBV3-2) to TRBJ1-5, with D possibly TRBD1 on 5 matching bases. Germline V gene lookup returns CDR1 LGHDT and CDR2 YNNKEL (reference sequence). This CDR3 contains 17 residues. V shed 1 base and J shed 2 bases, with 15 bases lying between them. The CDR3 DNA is TGTGCCAGCAGCCAAGCGGTTGTGACAGCAGGCAATCAGCCCCAGCATTTT. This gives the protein CASSQAVVTAGNQPQHF.

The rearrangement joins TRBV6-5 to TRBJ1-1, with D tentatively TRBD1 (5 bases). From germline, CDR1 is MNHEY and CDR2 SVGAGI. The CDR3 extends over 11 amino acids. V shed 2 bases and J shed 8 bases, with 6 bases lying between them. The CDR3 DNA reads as TGTGCCAGCAGTTACCAGGGAGAAGCTTTCTTT. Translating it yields CASSYQGEAFF.